Listed below are T cell receptor beta chains from one sample, sequenced in a study of CD8+CD57+ T cells in acquired aplastic anemia. One entry per CDR3 protein, called by TCRdb with MiXCR from the reads. The repertoire holds some 200,000 distinct CDR3 sequences, 65% seen once, with about 60% in the top ten. Input material: sorted CD4+, CD8+, or CD8+CD57+ T cells (not recorded which) from PBMCs. The source of these receptors is a human donor with aplastic anemia. CDR3s include the opening cysteine and the closing phenylalanine or tryptophan. The D gene is left open where the match is weak. Expanded clones get a size class; other rows say once, few or many, or leave the size out.

TRBJ2-7,TRBV4-2,NA,13,NA,TGTGCCAGCAGCCAACCCCCGGCGAGGGAGCAGTACTTC,CASSQPPAREQYF
TRBJ1-5,TRBV29-1,NA,18,once,TGCAGCGTTGATTCGAGGTGGGGACCGGGTATCGGCAATCAGCCCCAGCATTTT,CSVDSRWGPGIGNQPQHF
TRBJ2-1,TRBV20-1,TRBD1,16,many,TGCAGTGCCGACCCCCATAGACAGGGTGGCTACAATGAGCAGTTCTTC,CSADPHRQGGYNEQFF
TRBJ1-1,TRBV7-9,NA,14,many,TGTGCCAGCAGCTTAGGGCGGGGTTCGGGTGAAGCTTTCTTT,CASSLGRGSGEAFF
TRBJ2-7,TRBV10-3,NA,13,NA,TGTGCCATCAGTGCGAGGGACGGCTACGAGCAGTACTTC,CAISARDGYEQYF
TRBJ1-2,TRBV20-1,TRBD1,12,NA,TGCAGTGCTGGACAGGCTAACTATGGCTACACCTTC,CSAGQANYGYTF
TRBJ2-1,TRBV7-3,TRBD2,18,many,TGTGCCAGCAGCTTAAAAGGGGCTAGCGGTACAGAGGACAATGAGCAGTTCTTC,CASSLKGASGTEDNEQFF
TRBJ1-2,TRBV5-1,NA,17,once,TGCGCCAGCAGCCTCGAGGGACTCCCATCACGGGACTATGGCTACACCTTC,CASSLEGLPSRDYGYTF
TRBJ1-4,TRBV7-2,TRBD1,15,NA,TGTGCCAGCAGCTTAGTTGCAGGGGGGAATGAAAAACTGTTTTTT,CASSLVAGGNEKLFF
TRBJ2-7,TRBV5-1,NA,13,NA,TGCGCCAGCAACCCAACTGGCGCCTACGAGCAGTACTTC,CASNPTGAYEQYF
TRBJ2-3,TRBV11-2,NA,15,once,TGTGCCAGCAGCTTAACAGCGACTAGCACAGATACGCAGTATTTT,CASSLTATSTDTQYF
TRBJ1-1,TRBV7-8,NA,14,NA,TGTGCCAGCAGCTTAGCGGCTCTAGGGACTGAAGCTTTCTTT,CASSLAALGTEAFF
TRBJ1-2,TRBV7-8,NA,14,NA,TGTGCCAGCAGCTCCGACGGGGGGCACTATGGCTACACCTTC,CASSSDGGHYGYTF
TRBJ1-1,TRBV20-1,NA,16,few,TGCAGTGCAAACAGAAAGGGGACGATCATGAACACTGAAGCTTTCTTT,CSANRKGTIMNTEAFF
TRBJ2-2,TRBV20-1,NA,14,NA,TGCAGTGCCGCGGGACACTGGAACACCGGGGAGCTGTTTTTT,CSAAGHWNTGELFF
TRBJ2-7,TRBV5-1,TRBD2,15,NA,TGCGCCAGCAGGTGGACTAGCGGGCCTTTCTACGAGCAGTACTTC,CASRWTSGPFYEQYF
TRBJ1-1,TRBV19,NA,16,NA,TGTGCCAGTAGTATAGATCGTTTGGATAAGAACACTGAAGCTTTCTTT,CASSIDRLDKNTEAFF
TRBJ2-7,TRBV2,TRBD2,14,NA,TGTGCCAGCAGACCTGGACTAGCACCCCACGAGCAGTACTTC,CASRPGLAPHEQYF
TRBJ2-1,TRBV7-8,NA,11,few,TGTGCCAGCAGCTCGGACAATGAGCAGTTCTTC,CASSSDNEQFF
TRBJ2-7,TRBV20-1,NA,11,few,TGCAGTGCTGTGTCTACCCACGAGCAGTACTTC,CSAVSTHEQYF
TRBJ1-6,TRBV20-1,NA,16,NA,TGCAGTGCTAGAGTCGGTACCAGCTACGTGAGTTCACCCCTCCACTTT,CSARVGTSYVSSPLHF
TRBJ2-3,TRBV25-1,NA,13,NA,TGTGCCAGCAGTGATCCCGGGTCGGGTACGCAGTATTTT,CASSDPGSGTQYF
TRBJ2-5,TRBV7-2,NA,15,NA,TGTGCCAGCAGCTTAGATTCCCAGCCCCAAGAGACCCAGTACTTC,CASSLDSQPQETQYF
TRBJ2-1,TRBV20-1,NA,14,NA,TGCAGTGCTAGAGATCAGCGGGCGACCATAGAGCAGTTCTTC,CSARDQRATIEQFF
TRBJ2-7,TRBV11-2,NA,14,NA,TGTGCCAGCAGACTCCGGACAGACTCCTACGAGCAGTACTTC,CASRLRTDSYEQYF
TRBJ2-1,TRBV9,TRBD1,16,NA,TGTGCCAGCAGCGTCCAGAAGGGACAGGGGTTGAATGAGCAGTTCTTC,CASSVQKGQGLNEQFF
TRBJ2-5,TRBV12-3/TRBV12-4,NA,13,NA,TGTGCCAGCCAAGACTCAGGGTTGCAGACCCAGTACTTC,CASQDSGLQTQYF
TRBJ2-7,TRBV7-6,TRBD2,16,NA,TGTGCCAGCAGCTTAGCCTGGGGGGGGGACGCCTACGAGCAGTACTTC,CASSLAWGGDAYEQYF
TRBJ1-1,TRBV9,NA,13,many,TGTGCCAGCAGCCCGGGGGGGGGCACTGAAGCTTTCTTT,CASSPGGGTEAFF
TRBJ2-3,TRBV12-3/TRBV12-4,TRBD2,14,NA,TGTGCCAGCAGATTAGCGGGGTACACAGATACGCAGTATTTT,CASRLAGYTDTQYF
TRBJ1-1,TRBV9,NA,14,NA,TGTGCCAGCAGCGCCCGGGGCTCGAACACTGAAGCTTTCTTT,CASSARGSNTEAFF